The clone carrying this T cell receptor beta chain was seen just once. These data come from a study of blood T cell repertoires in COVID-19. For the study at large: The analysed material was cDNA or gDNA that came from T cells, B-cell-depleted T cells, or PBMCs.

Germline CDR1 SQVTM, CDR2 ANQGSEA. This CDR3 contains 15 residues. The ends lost 7 bases at V and 3 bases at J; junction bases unmatched: 14. As handled by the study authors: It was from reference gene primer amplification that nucleated cell counts were estimated. Produced via immunoSEQ multiplex PCR; TCRdb's table is partial and in-frame only. D and trimming come from the DNA, and the V and J calls and clone size come from that table. The sample shows approximately 280,000 clones, around 88% of them seen only once. The sequenced material came from peripheral blood. The TCR originated in a man between 35 and 55 years old with acute or convalescent COVID-19. The chain combines TRBV29-1 with TRBJ1-1, with 7 nucleotides matching TRBD1. The CDR3 DNA sequence: TGCAGCGCATGTACCGGGACAGATTTATACACTGAAGCTTTCTTT. Translating gives CSACTGTDLYTEAFF. The complete variable domain, with remaining parts taken from reference TRBV29-1 and TRBJ1-1, reads SAVISQKPSRDICQRGTSLTIQCQVDSQVTMMFWYRQQPGQSLTLIATANQGSEATYESGFVIDKFPISRPNLTFSTLTVSNMSPEDSSIYLCSACTGTDLYTEAFFGQGTRLTVV.